The entry that follows covers one T cell receptor (beta chain) sequence. The CDR3 totals 15 residues. V lost 9 bases to trimming and J lost 5 bases, with 19 bases between them. Germline V gene data show CDR1 as MNHEY and CDR2 as SMNVEV (reference sequence). This sample was included in a study of Ad26.COV2.S vaccination and SARS-CoV-2 variants. Specified treatment: some 19 received Ad26.COV2.S at low or high dose, single or two shots; five or six received placebo; per-sample allocation not given. The study sampled participants on day 63 after the first vaccine or placebo injection. Some clones are missing from TCRdb's copy, which holds only in-frame ones; the method was immunoSEQ multiplex PCR. The sample lists 250,000 or so clones; approximately 90% were seen once.

The sequence came from a person between 18 and 60 years old who received the Ad26.COV2.S COVID-19 vaccine or a placebo. The V call is TRBV27, the J call TRBJ2-2, with D possibly TRBD2 on 6 matching bases. The input for sequencing was peripheral blood, taken in a trial of Ad26.COV2.S vaccine versus placebo. CDR3 sequence reads: CASSKGGVLTGELFF. CDR3 nucleotides: TGTGCCAGTTCTAAAGGAGGGGTTCTGACCGGGGAGCTGTTTTTT.